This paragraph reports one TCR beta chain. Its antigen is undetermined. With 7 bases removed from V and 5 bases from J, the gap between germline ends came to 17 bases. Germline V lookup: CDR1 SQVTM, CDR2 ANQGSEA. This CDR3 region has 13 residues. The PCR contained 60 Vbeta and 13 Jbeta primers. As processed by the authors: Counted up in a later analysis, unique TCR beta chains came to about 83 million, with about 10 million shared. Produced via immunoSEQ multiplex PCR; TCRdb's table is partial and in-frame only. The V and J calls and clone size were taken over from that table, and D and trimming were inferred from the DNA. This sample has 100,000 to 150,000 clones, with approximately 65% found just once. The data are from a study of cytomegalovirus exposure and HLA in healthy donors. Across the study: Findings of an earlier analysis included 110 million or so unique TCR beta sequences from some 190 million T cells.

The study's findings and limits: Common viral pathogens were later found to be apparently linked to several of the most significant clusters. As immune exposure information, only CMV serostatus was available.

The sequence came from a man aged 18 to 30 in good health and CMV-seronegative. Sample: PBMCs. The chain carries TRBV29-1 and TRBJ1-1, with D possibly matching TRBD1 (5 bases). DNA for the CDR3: TGCAGCGCCGTCCGGGGGGAGGGTACTGAAGCTTTCTTT. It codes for CSAVRGEGTEAFF.